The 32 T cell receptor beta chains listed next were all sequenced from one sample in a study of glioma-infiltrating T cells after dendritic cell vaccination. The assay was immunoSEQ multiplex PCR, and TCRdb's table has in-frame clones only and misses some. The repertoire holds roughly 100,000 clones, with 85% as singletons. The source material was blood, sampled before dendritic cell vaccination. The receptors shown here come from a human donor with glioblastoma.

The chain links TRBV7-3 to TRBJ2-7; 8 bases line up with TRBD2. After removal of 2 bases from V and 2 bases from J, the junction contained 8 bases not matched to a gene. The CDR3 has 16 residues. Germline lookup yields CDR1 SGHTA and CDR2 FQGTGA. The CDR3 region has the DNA TGTGCCAGCAGCTTAGGCCCTCGGGGACTAGCCTACGAGCAGTACTTC. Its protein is CASSLGPRGLAYEQYF.

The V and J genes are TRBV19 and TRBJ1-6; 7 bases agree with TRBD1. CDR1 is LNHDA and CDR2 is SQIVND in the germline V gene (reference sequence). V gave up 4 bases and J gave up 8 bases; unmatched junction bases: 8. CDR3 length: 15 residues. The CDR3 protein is CASSTLGQADSPLHF. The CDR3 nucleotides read TGTGCCAGTAGTACCCTCGGACAGGCAGATTCACCCCTCCACTTT.

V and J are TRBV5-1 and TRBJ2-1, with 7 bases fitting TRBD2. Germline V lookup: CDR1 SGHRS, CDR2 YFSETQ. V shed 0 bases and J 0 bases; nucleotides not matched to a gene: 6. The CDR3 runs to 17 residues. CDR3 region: CASSLVLGRRSYNEQFF. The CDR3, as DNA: TGCGCCAGCAGCTTGGTTCTCGGGAGGCGCTCCTACAATGAGCAGTTCTTC.

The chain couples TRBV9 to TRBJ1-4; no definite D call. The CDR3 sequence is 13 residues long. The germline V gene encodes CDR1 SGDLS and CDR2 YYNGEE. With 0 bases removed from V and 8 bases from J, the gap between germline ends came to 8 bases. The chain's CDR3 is CASSVVPGEKLFF. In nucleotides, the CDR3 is TGTGCCAGCAGCGTAGTACCGGGGGAAAAACTGTTTTTT.

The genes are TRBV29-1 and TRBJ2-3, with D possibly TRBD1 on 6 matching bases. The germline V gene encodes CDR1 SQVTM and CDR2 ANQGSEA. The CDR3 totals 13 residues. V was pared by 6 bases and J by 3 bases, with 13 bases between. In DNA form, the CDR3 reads TGCAGCGTGTGGGGGCCCGGAACAGATACGCAGTATTTT. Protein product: CSVWGPGTDTQYF.

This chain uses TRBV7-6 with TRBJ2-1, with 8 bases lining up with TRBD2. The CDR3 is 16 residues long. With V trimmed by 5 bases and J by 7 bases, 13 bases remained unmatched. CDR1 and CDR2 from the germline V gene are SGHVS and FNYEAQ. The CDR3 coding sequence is TGTGCCAGCAGCCGAAGAGACAGCGGGGGTGGGAATGAGCAGTTCTTC. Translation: CASSRRDSGGGNEQFF.

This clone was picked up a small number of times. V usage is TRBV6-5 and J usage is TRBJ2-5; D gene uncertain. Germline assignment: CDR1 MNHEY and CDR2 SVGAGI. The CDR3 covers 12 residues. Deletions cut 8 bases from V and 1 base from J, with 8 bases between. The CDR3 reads CASLGLQETQYF. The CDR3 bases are TGTGCCAGCTTGGGCCTCCAAGAGACCCAGTACTTC.

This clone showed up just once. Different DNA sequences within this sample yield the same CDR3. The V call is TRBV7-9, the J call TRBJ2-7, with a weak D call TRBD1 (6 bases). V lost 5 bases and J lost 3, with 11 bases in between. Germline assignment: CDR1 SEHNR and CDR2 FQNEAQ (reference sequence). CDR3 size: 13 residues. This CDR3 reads CASSLGQIYEQYF. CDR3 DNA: TGTGCCAGCAGCCTAGGACAGATCTACGAGCAGTACTTC.

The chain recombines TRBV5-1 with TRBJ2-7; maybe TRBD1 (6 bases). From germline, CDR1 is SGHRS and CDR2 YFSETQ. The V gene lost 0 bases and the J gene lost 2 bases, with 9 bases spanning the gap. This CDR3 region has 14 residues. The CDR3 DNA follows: TGCGCCAGCAGCTTGGGGGACATCCCCTACGAGCAGTACTTC. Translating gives CASSLGDIPYEQYF.

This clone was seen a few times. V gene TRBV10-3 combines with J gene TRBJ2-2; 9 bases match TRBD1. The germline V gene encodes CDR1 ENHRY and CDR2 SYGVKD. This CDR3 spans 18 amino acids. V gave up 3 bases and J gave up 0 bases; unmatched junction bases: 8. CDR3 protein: CAISDWDRVGPNTGELFF. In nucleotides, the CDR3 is TGTGCCATCAGTGATTGGGACAGGGTGGGCCCGAACACCGGGGAGCTGTTTTTT.

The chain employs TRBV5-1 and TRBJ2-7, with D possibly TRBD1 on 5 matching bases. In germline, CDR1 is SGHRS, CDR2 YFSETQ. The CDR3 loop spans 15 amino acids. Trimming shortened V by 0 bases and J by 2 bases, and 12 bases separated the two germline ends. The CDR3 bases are TGCGCCAGCAGCTTGGCAGGGAAAGGTCCCTACGAGCAGTACTTC. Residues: CASSLAGKGPYEQYF.

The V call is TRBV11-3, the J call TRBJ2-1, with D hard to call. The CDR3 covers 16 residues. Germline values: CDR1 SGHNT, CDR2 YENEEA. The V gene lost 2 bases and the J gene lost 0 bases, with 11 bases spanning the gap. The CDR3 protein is CASSLLGLSSYNEQFF. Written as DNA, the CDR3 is TGTGCCAGCAGCTTACTTGGGCTTAGCTCCTACAATGAGCAGTTCTTC.

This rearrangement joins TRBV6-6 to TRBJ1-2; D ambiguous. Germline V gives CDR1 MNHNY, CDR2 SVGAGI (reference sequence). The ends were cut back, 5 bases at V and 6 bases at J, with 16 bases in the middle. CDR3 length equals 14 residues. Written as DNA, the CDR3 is TGTGCCAGCAGTCCCCTTGACGGAGGAAATGGCTACACCTTC. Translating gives CASSPLDGGNGYTF.

CDR3 nucleotide sequence: TGTGCCAGCAGCGCGGGACTAGCCGGCGGGGAGCTGTTTTTT. Its protein is CASSAGLAGGELFF. The chain employs TRBV2 and TRBJ2-2, with TRBD2 matching 9 bases. The junction had 6 bases not matched to a gene; V was cut back by 6 bases and J by 7 bases. Germline V lookup: CDR1 SNHLY, CDR2 FYNNEI. The CDR3 totals 14 residues.

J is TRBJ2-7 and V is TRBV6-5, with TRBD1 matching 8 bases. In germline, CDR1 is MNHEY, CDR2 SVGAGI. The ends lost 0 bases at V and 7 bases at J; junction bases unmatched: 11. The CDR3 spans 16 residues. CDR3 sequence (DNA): TGTGCCAGCAGTTACTCGATGGTCAGGGGGCTGTTTGAGCAGTACTTC. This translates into CASSYSMVRGLFEQYF.

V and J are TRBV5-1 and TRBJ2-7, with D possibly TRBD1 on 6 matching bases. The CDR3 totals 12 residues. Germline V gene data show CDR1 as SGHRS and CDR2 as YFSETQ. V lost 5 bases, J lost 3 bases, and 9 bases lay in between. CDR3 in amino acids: CASRDRSYEQYF. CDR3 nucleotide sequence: TGCGCCAGCAGGGACAGAAGCTACGAGCAGTACTTC.

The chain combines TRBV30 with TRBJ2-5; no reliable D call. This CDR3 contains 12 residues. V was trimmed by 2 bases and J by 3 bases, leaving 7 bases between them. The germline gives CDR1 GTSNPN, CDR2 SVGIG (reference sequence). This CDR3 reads CAWSRQKETQYF. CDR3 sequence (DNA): TGTGCCTGGAGTAGACAAAAAGAGACCCAGTACTTC.

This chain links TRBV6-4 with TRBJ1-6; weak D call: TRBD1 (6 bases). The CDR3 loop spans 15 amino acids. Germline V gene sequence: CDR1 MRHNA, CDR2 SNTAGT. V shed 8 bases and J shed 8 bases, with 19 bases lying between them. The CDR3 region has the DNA TGTGCCAGCCGAATGGACAGTCTGGGGGATTCACCCCTCCACTTT. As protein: CASRMDSLGDSPLHF.

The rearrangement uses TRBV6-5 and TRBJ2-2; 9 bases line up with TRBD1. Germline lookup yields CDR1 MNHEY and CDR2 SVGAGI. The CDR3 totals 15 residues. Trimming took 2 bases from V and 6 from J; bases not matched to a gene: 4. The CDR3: CASSYGTGISGELFF. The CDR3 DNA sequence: TGTGCCAGCAGTTACGGGACAGGGATTTCCGGGGAGCTGTTTTTT.

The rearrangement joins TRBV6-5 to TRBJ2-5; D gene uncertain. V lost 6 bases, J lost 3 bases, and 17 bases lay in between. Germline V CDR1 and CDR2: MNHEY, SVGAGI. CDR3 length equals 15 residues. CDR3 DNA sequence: TGTGCCAGCAGCATAGTGTTCGGGTCCGAAGAGACCCAGTACTTC. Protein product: CASSIVFGSEETQYF.

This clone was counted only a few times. The CDR3 here is CSVRTRTGPTNTYEQYF. The CDR3 bases are TGCAGCGTCCGGACCCGGACAGGGCCTACCAACACCTACGAGCAGTACTTC. This chain joins TRBV29-1 and TRBJ2-7, with TRBD1 matching over 8 bases. The CDR3 spans 17 residues. Germline V lookup: CDR1 SQVTM, CDR2 ANQGSEA. V lost 6 bases, J lost 2 bases, and 18 bases stayed unmatched.

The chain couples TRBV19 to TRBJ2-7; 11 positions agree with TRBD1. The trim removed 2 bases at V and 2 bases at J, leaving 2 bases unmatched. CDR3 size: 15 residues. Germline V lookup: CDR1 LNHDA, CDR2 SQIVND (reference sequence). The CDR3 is CASSIPGQGAYEQYF. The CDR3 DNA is TGTGCCAGTAGTATACCGGGACAGGGGGCCTACGAGCAGTACTTC.

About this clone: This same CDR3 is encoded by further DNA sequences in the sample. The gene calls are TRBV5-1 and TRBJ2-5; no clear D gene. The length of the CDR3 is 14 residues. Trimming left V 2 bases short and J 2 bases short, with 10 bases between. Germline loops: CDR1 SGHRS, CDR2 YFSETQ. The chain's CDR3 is CASSFLADQETQYF. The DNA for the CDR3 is TGCGCCAGCAGCTTTCTGGCAGATCAAGAGACCCAGTACTTC. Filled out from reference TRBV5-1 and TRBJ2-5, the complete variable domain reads KAGVTQTPRYLIKTRGQQVTLSCSPISGHRSVSWYQQTPGQGLQFLFEYFSETQRNKGNFPGRFSGRQFSNSRSEMNVSTLELGDSALYLCASSFLADQETQYFGPGTRLLVL.

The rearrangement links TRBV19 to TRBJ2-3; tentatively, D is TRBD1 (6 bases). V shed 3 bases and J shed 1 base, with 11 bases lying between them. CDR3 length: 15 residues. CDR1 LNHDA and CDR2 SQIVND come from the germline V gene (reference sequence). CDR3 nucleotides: TGTGCCAGTAGTATTCTTCCAGGGGGCACAGATACGCAGTATTTT. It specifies CASSILPGGTDTQYF.

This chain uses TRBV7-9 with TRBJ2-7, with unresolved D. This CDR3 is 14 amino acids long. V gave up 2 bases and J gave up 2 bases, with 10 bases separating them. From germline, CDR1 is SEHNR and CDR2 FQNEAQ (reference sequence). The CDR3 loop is CASSLPRGPYEQYF. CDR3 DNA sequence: TGTGCCAGCAGCTTACCCCGCGGTCCCTACGAGCAGTACTTC.

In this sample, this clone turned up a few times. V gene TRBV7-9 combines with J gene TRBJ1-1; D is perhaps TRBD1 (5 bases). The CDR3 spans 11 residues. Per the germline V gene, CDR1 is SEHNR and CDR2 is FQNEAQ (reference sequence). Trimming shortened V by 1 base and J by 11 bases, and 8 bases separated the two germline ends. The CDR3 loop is CASSLGGDAFF. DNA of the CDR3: TGTGCCAGCAGCTTAGGGGGGGATGCTTTCTTT.

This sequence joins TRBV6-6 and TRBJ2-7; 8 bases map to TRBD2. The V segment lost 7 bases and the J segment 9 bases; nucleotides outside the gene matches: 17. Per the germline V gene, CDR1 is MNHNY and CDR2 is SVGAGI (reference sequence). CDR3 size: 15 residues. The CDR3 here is CASINPGLGDSGQYF. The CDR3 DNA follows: TGTGCCAGCATTAACCCGGGACTAGGTGATTCGGGGCAGTACTTC.

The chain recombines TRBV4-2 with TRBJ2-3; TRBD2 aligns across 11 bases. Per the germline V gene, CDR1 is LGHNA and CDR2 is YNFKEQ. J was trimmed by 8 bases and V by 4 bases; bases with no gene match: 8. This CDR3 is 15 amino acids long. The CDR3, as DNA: TGTGCCAGCAGCCCTGCCGGGACTAGCGGTGGTACGCAGTATTTT. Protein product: CASSPAGTSGGTQYF.

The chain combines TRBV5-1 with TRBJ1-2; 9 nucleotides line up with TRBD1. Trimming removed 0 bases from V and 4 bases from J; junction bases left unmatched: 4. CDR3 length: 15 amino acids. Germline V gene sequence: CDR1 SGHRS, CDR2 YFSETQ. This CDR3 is CASSLVLGQGYGYTF. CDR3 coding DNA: TGCGCCAGCAGCTTGGTATTGGGACAGGGCTATGGCTACACCTTC.

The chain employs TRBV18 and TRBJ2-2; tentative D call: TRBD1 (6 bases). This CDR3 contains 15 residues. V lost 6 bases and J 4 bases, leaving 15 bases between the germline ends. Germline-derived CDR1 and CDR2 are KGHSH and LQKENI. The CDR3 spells CASSTKQGSTGELFF. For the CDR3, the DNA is TGTGCCAGCTCCACGAAGCAGGGGAGCACCGGGGAGCTGTTTTTT. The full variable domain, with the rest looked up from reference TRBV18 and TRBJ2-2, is NAGVMQNPRHLVRRRGQEARLRCSPMKGHSHVYWYRQLPEEGLKFMVYLQKENIIDESGMPKERFSAEFPKEGPSILRIQQVVRGDSAAYFCASSTKQGSTGELFFGEGSRLTVL.

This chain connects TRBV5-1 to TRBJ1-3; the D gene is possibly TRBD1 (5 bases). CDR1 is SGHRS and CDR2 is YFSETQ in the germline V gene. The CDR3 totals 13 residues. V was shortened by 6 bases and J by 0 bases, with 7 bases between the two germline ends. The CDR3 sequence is CASTDSSGNTIYF. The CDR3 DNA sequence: TGCGCCAGCACCGACAGCTCTGGAAACACCATATATTTT.

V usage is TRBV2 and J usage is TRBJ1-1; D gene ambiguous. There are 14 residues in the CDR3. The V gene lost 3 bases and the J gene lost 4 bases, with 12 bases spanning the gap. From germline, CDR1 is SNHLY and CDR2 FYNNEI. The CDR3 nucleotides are TGTGCCAGCAGTGACCGGACTCCGGGCACTGAAGCTTTCTTT. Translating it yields CASSDRTPGTEAFF. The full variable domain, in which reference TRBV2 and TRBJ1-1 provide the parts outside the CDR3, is EPEVTQTPSHQVTQMGQEVILRCVPISNHLYFYWYRQILGQKVEFLVSFYNNEISEKSEIFDDQFSVERPDGSNFTLKIRSTKLEDSAMYFCASSDRTPGTEAFFGQGTRLTVV.